These 22 T cell receptor beta chains came from one sample sequenced in a study of long-term antiretroviral therapy in people with HIV. Researchers report immunoSEQ v3.0 was run at survey level. Repertoires were generated with immunoSEQ multiplex PCR, while TCRdb's copy carries only in-frame clones and drops some. The repertoire includes over 15,000 clones, roughly three quarters of them detected once, and approximately 10% sits in the top ten. The material sequenced was unsorted PBMCs, taken 2.3 years after starting antiretroviral therapy. Every receptor here comes from a woman aged 40 to 55 with HIV.

The V and J genes are TRBV29-1 and TRBJ1-5; 7 nucleotides match TRBD1. J gave up 0 bases and V 4 bases, and 3 bases lay outside the gene matches. The germline gives CDR1 SQVTM, CDR2 ANQGSEA. This CDR3 comprises 14 residues. CDR3 region: CSVAGGNSNQPQHF. The CDR3 DNA reads TGCAGCGTTGCAGGGGGGAATAGCAATCAGCCCCAGCATTTT.

The chain combines TRBV5-1 with TRBJ1-4; the match to TRBD1 covers 7 bases. The ends lost 5 bases at V and 2 bases at J; junction bases unmatched: 3. Germline values: CDR1 SGHRS, CDR2 YFSETQ. The CDR3 consists of 14 residues. CDR3 nucleotide sequence: TGCGCCAGCAGACAGGGGACGACTAATGAAAAACTGTTTTTT. Encoded protein: CASRQGTTNEKLFF.

This chain uses TRBV20-1 with TRBJ2-7, with no clear D. Per germline, CDR1 DFQATT and CDR2 SNEGSKA (reference sequence). There are 11 residues in the CDR3. Trimming left V 3 bases short and J 4 bases short, with 7 bases between. CDR3: CSARDPYEQYF. Written as DNA, the CDR3 is TGCAGTGCTAGGGACCCGTACGAGCAGTACTTC.

This chain joins TRBV5-3 and TRBJ2-1; 9 nucleotides align to TRBD2. TRBV5-3 is designated an ORF whose function remains uncertain. V trimming: 2 bases; J trimming: 6 bases; junction bases outside the gene matches: 9. The CDR3 length is 16 residues. The DNA for the CDR3 is TGTGCCAGAAGCTTTATAGCGGGAGTGATCTCCAATGAGCAGTTCTTC. Translation gives CARSFIAGVISNEQFF.

The chain employs TRBV5-1 and TRBJ2-5; TRBD1 or TRBD2 may be the D gene (5 bases each). CDR1 SGHRS and CDR2 YFSETQ come from the germline V gene. The CDR3 is 14 residues long. The ends were cut back, 0 bases at V and 5 bases at J, with 11 bases in the middle. The CDR3: CASSLGDPVETQYF. CDR3 nucleotides: TGCGCCAGCAGCTTGGGGGACCCCGTTGAGACCCAGTACTTC.

The chain is built from TRBV30 and TRBJ1-5, with unresolved D. Trimming left V 0 bases short and J 5 bases short, with 5 bases between. This CDR3 contains 12 residues. Germline CDR1 GTSNPN, CDR2 SVGIG (reference sequence). CDR3 bases: TGTGCCTGGAGTGTTGACTATCAGCCCCAGCATTTT. It specifies CAWSVDYQPQHF.

The J gene is TRBJ2-7, the V gene TRBV19, with D possibly being TRBD2 (5 bases). Germline assignment: CDR1 LNHDA and CDR2 SQIVND (reference sequence). Trimming took 3 bases from V and 3 from J, leaving 6 bases between them. CDR3 length: 12 residues. The CDR3: CASSMGVYEQYF. Here the CDR3 DNA reads TGTGCCAGTAGTATGGGAGTCTACGAGCAGTACTTC.

V and J are TRBV4-1 and TRBJ1-5; possibly TRBD1 for D (6 bases). The V end was cut by 0 bases, the J end by 2 bases, with 17 bases between. This CDR3 spans 18 amino acids. From germline, CDR1 is MGHRA and CDR2 YSYEKL. The CDR3 DNA reads as TGCGCCAGCAGCCAAGAGAAGACGGGACATTTGGGCAATCAGCCCCAGCATTTT. It yields the protein CASSQEKTGHLGNQPQHF.

The chain's CDR3 is CASSISGGSYSEAFF. The CDR3 coding sequence is TGTGCCAGTAGTATTTCCGGGGGATCATACAGTGAAGCTTTCTTT. This sequence joins TRBV19 and TRBJ1-1; a weak D match, TRBD1 (5 bases). Trimming removed 3 bases at V and 7 bases at J, with 18 bases between. The CDR3 consists of 15 residues. CDR1 is LNHDA and CDR2 is SQIVND in the germline V gene (reference sequence).

This clone was detected only once. The gene calls are TRBV29-1 and TRBJ2-1; a possible D gene is TRBD2 (7 bases). V was pared by 2 bases and J by 12 bases, with 26 bases between. Germline lookup yields CDR1 SQVTM and CDR2 ANQGSEA. The CDR3 length is 16 residues. CDR3 protein: CSVELRGTTAALVQFF. The CDR3 DNA reads TGCAGCGTTGAACTTAGGGGGACTACCGCCGCGTTGGTGCAGTTCTTC.

The V gene is TRBV6-5, the J gene TRBJ1-2; TRBD1 matches 7 bases. The germline CDR1 and CDR2 sequences are MNHEY and SVGAGI. Germline trimming cut 8 bases from V and 6 bases from J; bases unmatched to any gene: 9. This CDR3 has 13 amino acids. The CDR3 DNA sequence: TGTGCCAGCCGGACGACAGGGTATGATGGCTACACCTTC. Translated: CASRTTGYDGYTF.

This sequence joins TRBV4-1 and TRBJ2-3, with D perhaps TRBD2 (6 bases). V gave up 4 bases and J gave up 1 base, with 12 bases separating them. Germline V gene data show CDR1 as MGHRA and CDR2 as YSYEKL. The CDR3 runs 15 residues. The CDR3 reads CASSPKTGGTDTQYF. DNA for the CDR3: TGCGCCAGCAGCCCTAAGACGGGGGGCACAGATACGCAGTATTTT.

The gene calls are TRBV5-4 and TRBJ2-7, with D possibly being TRBD2 (6 bases). The CDR3 contains 16 residues. Germline lookup yields CDR1 SGHNT and CDR2 YYREEE (reference sequence). Between the trimmed V and J ends, which lost 3 bases and 3 bases, there was a span of 19 bases. The DNA of the CDR3 is TGTGCCAGCAGCTCCGACCCCGGGACTGGCATCTACGAGCAGTACTTC. Amino acid sequence: CASSSDPGTGIYEQYF.

This clone turned up a few times. The chain recombines TRBV19 with TRBJ1-5, with unresolved D. CDR3 size: 13 residues. CDR1 LNHDA and CDR2 SQIVND come from the germline V gene (reference sequence). V lost 3 bases and J 5 bases, leaving 8 bases between the germline ends. CDR3 sequence reads: CASSIFSDQPQHF. In DNA, the CDR3 is TGTGCCAGTAGTATCTTTAGTGATCAGCCCCAGCATTTT.

The V call is TRBV5-1, the J call TRBJ1-2; possibly TRBD1 for D (5 bases). Trimming removed 4 bases at V and 6 bases at J, with 13 bases between. Germline V gene data show CDR1 as SGHRS and CDR2 as YFSETQ. The CDR3 loop spans 13 amino acids. The DNA for the CDR3 is TGCGCCAGCAGCCCGGCAGGGTCCCATGGCTACACCTTC. Translated, it gives CASSPAGSHGYTF.

V and J are TRBV6-5 and TRBJ2-1; TRBD1 agrees at 7 bases. The CDR3 loop spans 15 amino acids. Per the germline V gene, CDR1 is MNHEY and CDR2 is SVGAGI. J lost 4 bases, V lost 4 bases, and 7 bases had no gene match. CDR3 residues: CASSSGQGEYNEQFF. The DNA for the CDR3 is TGTGCCAGCAGTTCTGGGCAGGGGGAGTACAATGAGCAGTTCTTC.

This clone has only one observation. This chain links TRBV19 with TRBJ2-7, with 10 bases matching TRBD2. The CDR3 covers 14 residues. V shed 6 bases and J 3 bases; nucleotides not matched to a gene: 5. CDR1 and CDR2 from the germline V gene are LNHDA and SQIVND (reference sequence). In DNA, the CDR3 is TGTGCCAGTAGCCTAGCGGGGGCTTACTACGAGCAGTACTTC. Encoded protein: CASSLAGAYYEQYF.

The rearrangement uses TRBV19 and TRBJ1-1; D is perhaps TRBD1 (5 bases). The germline V and J ends were trimmed by 6 bases and 4 bases, with 18 bases remaining between them. CDR3 length equals 15 residues. Germline-derived CDR1 and CDR2 are LNHDA and SQIVND (reference sequence). The CDR3 DNA is TGTGCCAGTAGGGATTGGGGCGGGCGGGTCACTGAAGCTTTCTTT. It encodes CASRDWGGRVTEAFF.

This rearrangement joins TRBV5-8 to TRBJ2-7; 9 positions match TRBD2. Germline V CDR1 and CDR2: SGHTS, YDEGEE. CDR3 length: 15 residues. J lost 4 bases, V lost 0 bases, and 5 bases had no gene match. The CDR3 DNA sequence: TGTGCCAGCAGCTTGGATAGCGGGAGTATGTACGAGCAGTACTTC. It encodes CASSLDSGSMYEQYF.

This sequence joins TRBV6-5 and TRBJ2-3; D not certain. V was trimmed by 8 bases and J by 3 bases, leaving 9 bases between them. Germline assignment: CDR1 MNHEY and CDR2 SVGAGI. This CDR3 region has 12 residues. CDR3 sequence: CASLSATDTQYF. The CDR3 DNA reads as TGTGCCAGCCTCTCAGCGACAGATACGCAGTATTTT.

V and J are TRBV18 and TRBJ2-5; TRBD2 matches at 9 bases. The trim removed 3 bases at V and 2 bases at J, leaving 7 bases unmatched. Germline values: CDR1 KGHSH, CDR2 LQKENI. The CDR3 totals 16 residues. CDR3: CASSPILAGPQETQYF. For the CDR3, the DNA is TGTGCCAGCTCACCGATCCTAGCGGGACCTCAAGAGACCCAGTACTTC.

This clone turned up a few times. The rearrangement links TRBV7-8 to TRBJ2-2; D unclear. Germline CDR1 is SGHVS and CDR2 is FQNEAQ. The V gene lost 4 bases and the J gene lost 4 bases, with 7 bases spanning the gap. This CDR3 has 13 residues. For the CDR3, the DNA is TGTGCCAGCAGCTCATTATTCACCGGGGAGCTGTTTTTT. Its protein is CASSSLFTGELFF.